This is a list of T cell receptor beta chains from one sample in a study of OX40 agonist ivuxolimab in advanced cancers. Libraries were prepared by immunoSEQ multiplex PCR; TCRdb keeps only in-frame clonotypes and omits some of them. The sample contains roughly 50,000 clones, 80% to 90% of which appear only once. The sequencing here drew on CD4+ or CD8+ T cells sorted from blood, taken in a trial of the OX40 agonist ivuxolimab. These receptors were obtained from an adult with an advanced solid tumor such as melanoma, head and neck, liver or kidney cancer. CDR3s include the opening cysteine and the closing phenylalanine or tryptophan. The order of the fields is clone size, V gene, D gene, CDR3 length, J gene, CDR3 DNA, CDR3 protein. A D gene is named only where the DNA matches it firmly. The size field is filled for only some rows; it gives once, few, many or a size class.

clone_size: once
v_call: TRBV9
d_call: NA
cdr3_length: 13
j_call: TRBJ1-2
cdr3_nt: TGTGCCAGCAGCGGACAGGCTCCTTATGGCTACACCTTC
cdr3_aa: CASSGQAPYGYTF

clone_size: NA
v_call: TRBV5-6
d_call: NA
cdr3_length: 15
j_call: TRBJ2-7
cdr3_nt: TGTGCCAGCAGCCCCGGGACGGGGAGCTCCTACGAGCAGTACTTC
cdr3_aa: CASSPGTGSSYEQYF

clone_size: NA
v_call: TRBV6-1
d_call: NA
cdr3_length: 13
j_call: TRBJ1-5
cdr3_nt: TGTGCCAGCAGTCAAACAGAGATCCAGCCCCAGCATTTT
cdr3_aa: CASSQTEIQPQHF

clone_size: NA
v_call: TRBV19
d_call: NA
cdr3_length: 15
j_call: TRBJ1-5
cdr3_nt: TGTGCCAGTAGTGCGACCAGAGGACGCAATCAGCCCCAGCATTTT
cdr3_aa: CASSATRGRNQPQHF

clone_size: few
v_call: TRBV21-1
d_call: NA
cdr3_length: 16
j_call: TRBJ1-5
cdr3_nt: TGTGCCAGCAGCAAAGAGTCCCTACATAGCAATCAGCCCCAGCATTTT
cdr3_aa: CASSKESLHSNQPQHF

clone_size: NA
v_call: TRBV6-1
d_call: NA
cdr3_length: 13
j_call: TRBJ1-2
cdr3_nt: TGTGCCAGCAGTCCCGGGGGGAACTATGGCTACACCTTC
cdr3_aa: CASSPGGNYGYTF

clone_size: NA
v_call: TRBV19
d_call: NA
cdr3_length: 13
j_call: TRBJ2-7
cdr3_nt: TGTGCCAGTAGTGTTTCGAGTACCTACGAGCAGTACTTC
cdr3_aa: CASSVSSTYEQYF

clone_size: NA
v_call: TRBV7-3
d_call: NA
cdr3_length: 14
j_call: TRBJ2-7
cdr3_nt: TGTGCCAGCAGTCGTAGCGGACTCTCCTACGAGCAGTACTTC
cdr3_aa: CASSRSGLSYEQYF

clone_size: NA
v_call: TRBV7-3
d_call: NA
cdr3_length: 15
j_call: TRBJ1-6
cdr3_nt: TGTGCCAGCAGCTTATGGGGCTCCTATAATTCACCCCTCCACTTT
cdr3_aa: CASSLWGSYNSPLHF

clone_size: NA
v_call: TRBV11-3
d_call: TRBD1
cdr3_length: 15
j_call: TRBJ2-1
cdr3_nt: TGTGCCAGCAGCGATCCGGGACAGGGGTCAAATGAGCAGTTCTTC
cdr3_aa: CASSDPGQGSNEQFF

clone_size: NA
v_call: TRBV28
d_call: TRBD2
cdr3_length: 14
j_call: TRBJ2-7
cdr3_nt: TGTGCCAGCACTGGGACTAGCGGACTATCCGAGCAGTACTTC
cdr3_aa: CASTGTSGLSEQYF

clone_size: once
v_call: TRBV6-6
d_call: NA
cdr3_length: 15
j_call: TRBJ1-5
cdr3_nt: TGTGCCAGCAGTTACCGTGACAGCGGAGGTCAGCCCCAGCATTTT
cdr3_aa: CASSYRDSGGQPQHF

clone_size: NA
v_call: TRBV28
d_call: NA
cdr3_length: 13
j_call: TRBJ1-5
cdr3_nt: TGTGCCAGCAGTTTCCAGGGGAATCAGCCCCAGCATTTT
cdr3_aa: CASSFQGNQPQHF

clone_size: NA
v_call: TRBV7-7
d_call: NA
cdr3_length: 15
j_call: TRBJ2-5
cdr3_nt: TGTGCCAGCAGCTTAGTGACACTAGGTTCGGAGACCCAGTACTTC
cdr3_aa: CASSLVTLGSETQYF

clone_size: NA
v_call: TRBV27
d_call: TRBD1
cdr3_length: 14
j_call: TRBJ2-7
cdr3_nt: TGTGCCAGCAGTTTTCGACAGGGTAGCGACGAGCAGTACTTC
cdr3_aa: CASSFRQGSDEQYF

clone_size: NA
v_call: TRBV25-1
d_call: NA
cdr3_length: 14
j_call: TRBJ1-5
cdr3_nt: TGTGCCAGCAGTGAAGGCGGGTACGGTCAGCCCCAGCATTTT
cdr3_aa: CASSEGGYGQPQHF

clone_size: NA
v_call: TRBV6-1
d_call: NA
cdr3_length: 13
j_call: TRBJ1-5
cdr3_nt: TGTGCCAGCAAGGGAAATAGCAATCAGCCCCAGCATTTT
cdr3_aa: CASKGNSNQPQHF

clone_size: NA
v_call: TRBV6-1
d_call: TRBD1
cdr3_length: 14
j_call: TRBJ1-2
cdr3_nt: TGTGCCAGCAGACAAACAGGGGGCGTTTTTGGCTACACCTTC
cdr3_aa: CASRQTGGVFGYTF

clone_size: NA
v_call: TRBV19
d_call: NA
cdr3_length: 15
j_call: TRBJ2-4
cdr3_nt: TGTGCCAGTAGTATAAACAGCGGGCAAGGCAACATTCAGTACTTC
cdr3_aa: CASSINSGQGNIQYF

clone_size: NA
v_call: TRBV7-6
d_call: NA
cdr3_length: 16
j_call: TRBJ2-3
cdr3_nt: TGTGCCAGCAGCTTAGCCGGCGGGACTAGCACAGATACGCAGTATTTT
cdr3_aa: CASSLAGGTSTDTQYF

clone_size: NA
v_call: TRBV28
d_call: NA
cdr3_length: 13
j_call: TRBJ2-2
cdr3_nt: TGTGCCACCCGGAGGGGGAACACCGGGGAGCTGTTTTTT
cdr3_aa: CATRRGNTGELFF

clone_size: NA
v_call: TRBV19
d_call: NA
cdr3_length: 14
j_call: TRBJ1-2
cdr3_nt: TGTGCCAGTACGGGTGATAACGTGCCGGGGGGCTACACCTTC
cdr3_aa: CASTGDNVPGGYTF

clone_size: NA
v_call: TRBV29-1
d_call: TRBD2
cdr3_length: 12
j_call: TRBJ2-5
cdr3_nt: TGCAGCGTAACTAGCGGACAAGAGACCCAGTACTTC
cdr3_aa: CSVTSGQETQYF

clone_size: NA
v_call: TRBV28
d_call: TRBD1
cdr3_length: 17
j_call: TRBJ2-6
cdr3_nt: TGTGCCAGCAGCTACAGGGGGCTAAGCTCTGGGGCCAACGTCCTGACTTTC
cdr3_aa: CASSYRGLSSGANVLTF

clone_size: NA
v_call: TRBV27
d_call: TRBD1
cdr3_length: 17
j_call: TRBJ2-1
cdr3_nt: TGTGCCAGCAGTGTAACGTCTACAGGGGGCTTTCGTAATGAGCAGTTCTTC
cdr3_aa: CASSVTSTGGFRNEQFF

clone_size: once
v_call: TRBV15
d_call: NA
cdr3_length: 15
j_call: TRBJ1-2
cdr3_nt: TGTGCCACCAGCAGAGATAAATTAGGGTCTTATGGCTACACCTTC
cdr3_aa: CATSRDKLGSYGYTF

clone_size: NA
v_call: TRBV11-2
d_call: TRBD2
cdr3_length: 19
j_call: TRBJ2-1
cdr3_nt: TGTGCCAGCAGCTTAATTGGAGCGGGAGCCCTTCTTCTTCTCAATGAGCAGTTCTTC
cdr3_aa: CASSLIGAGALLLLNEQFF

clone_size: NA
v_call: TRBV7-2
d_call: NA
cdr3_length: 15
j_call: TRBJ2-7
cdr3_nt: TGTGCCAGCAGCTCCAGTCCCAGCTTCTCCTACGAGCAGTACTTC
cdr3_aa: CASSSSPSFSYEQYF

clone_size: few
v_call: TRBV4-1
d_call: NA
cdr3_length: 16
j_call: TRBJ2-1
cdr3_nt: TGCGCCAGCAGCCAAGATCGGGGGACTTCCTACAATGAGCAGTTCTTC
cdr3_aa: CASSQDRGTSYNEQFF

clone_size: NA
v_call: TRBV5-1
d_call: TRBD1
cdr3_length: 18
j_call: TRBJ2-6
cdr3_nt: TGCGCCAGCAGCCCCCGGACAGGGATTTACTCTGGGGCCAACGTCCTGACTTTC
cdr3_aa: CASSPRTGIYSGANVLTF

clone_size: NA
v_call: TRBV7-3
d_call: NA
cdr3_length: 16
j_call: TRBJ2-1
cdr3_nt: TGTGCCAGCAGCTTAAACCCTCGCGGCCTGGGGGATGAGCAGTTCTTC
cdr3_aa: CASSLNPRGLGDEQFF

clone_size: few
v_call: TRBV19
d_call: TRBD2
cdr3_length: 16
j_call: TRBJ2-3
cdr3_nt: TGTGCCAGTAGTATGCCTAGCGGGAGTTCCACAGATACGCAGTATTTT
cdr3_aa: CASSMPSGSSTDTQYF

clone_size: NA
v_call: TRBV2
d_call: NA
cdr3_length: 14
j_call: TRBJ1-5
cdr3_nt: TGTGCCAGCAGGGGAGGAGGGGCAAATCAGCCCCAGCATTTT
cdr3_aa: CASRGGGANQPQHF

clone_size: NA
v_call: TRBV6-6
d_call: TRBD1
cdr3_length: 13
j_call: TRBJ1-5
cdr3_nt: TGTGCCGGGGGACAGATTAGCAATCAGCCCCAGCATTTT
cdr3_aa: CAGGQISNQPQHF

clone_size: once
v_call: TRBV18
d_call: NA
cdr3_length: 11
j_call: TRBJ2-5
cdr3_nt: TGTGCCAGCTCACAGGAGGGGACCCAGTACTTC
cdr3_aa: CASSQEGTQYF

clone_size: once
v_call: TRBV19
d_call: NA
cdr3_length: 16
j_call: TRBJ1-1
cdr3_nt: TGTGCCAGTACCCACTACCCCAGGGGATGGGACACTGAAGCTTTCTTT
cdr3_aa: CASTHYPRGWDTEAFF

clone_size: NA
v_call: TRBV4-1
d_call: TRBD1
cdr3_length: 18
j_call: TRBJ1-6
cdr3_nt: TGCGCCAGCAGCCGATCAGAGGATCAGGGGGGAGTGAATTCACCCCTCCACTTT
cdr3_aa: CASSRSEDQGGVNSPLHF

clone_size: once
v_call: TRBV5-1
d_call: TRBD1
cdr3_length: 17
j_call: TRBJ1-4
cdr3_nt: TGCGCCAGCAGCTTGGCGGACAGGGGTCCTTCTAATGAAAAACTGTTTTTT
cdr3_aa: CASSLADRGPSNEKLFF

clone_size: NA
v_call: TRBV19
d_call: NA
cdr3_length: 15
j_call: TRBJ1-5
cdr3_nt: TGTGCCAGTAGTATGGGCCGCCAGCTGAATCAGCCCCAGCATTTT
cdr3_aa: CASSMGRQLNQPQHF

clone_size: NA
v_call: TRBV27
d_call: NA
cdr3_length: 12
j_call: TRBJ2-7
cdr3_nt: TGTGCCAGCAGTTTAGCGGGTTACGAGCAGTACTTC
cdr3_aa: CASSLAGYEQYF

clone_size: NA
v_call: TRBV11-3
d_call: TRBD2
cdr3_length: 18
j_call: TRBJ2-3
cdr3_nt: TGTGCCAGCAGCTCACGAGGGACTAGAGGACTTGGCACAGATACGCAGTATTTT
cdr3_aa: CASSSRGTRGLGTDTQYF

clone_size: NA
v_call: TRBV27
d_call: NA
cdr3_length: 14
j_call: TRBJ1-2
cdr3_nt: TGTGCCAGCAGCGCCTTTTACGGCGACTATGGCTACACCTTC
cdr3_aa: CASSAFYGDYGYTF

clone_size: NA
v_call: TRBV2
d_call: NA
cdr3_length: 13
j_call: TRBJ2-1
cdr3_nt: TGTGCCAGCAGTGAAGGACCTTTCAATGAGCAGTTCTTC
cdr3_aa: CASSEGPFNEQFF

clone_size: NA
v_call: TRBV19
d_call: TRBD1
cdr3_length: 15
j_call: TRBJ1-5
cdr3_nt: TGTGCCAGTCGAAACAGGGGCCAGCCTCCTAAGCCCCAGCATTTT
cdr3_aa: CASRNRGQPPKPQHF

clone_size: NA
v_call: TRBV6-5
d_call: NA
cdr3_length: 14
j_call: TRBJ2-2
cdr3_nt: TGTGCCAGCAGTTACTCACGAGGCACCGGGGAGCTGTTTTTT
cdr3_aa: CASSYSRGTGELFF

clone_size: NA
v_call: TRBV2
d_call: NA
cdr3_length: 14
j_call: TRBJ2-1
cdr3_nt: TGTGCCAGCAGTGACCGGCCGGTGAGTGATGAGCAGTTCTTC
cdr3_aa: CASSDRPVSDEQFF

clone_size: NA
v_call: TRBV2
d_call: NA
cdr3_length: 14
j_call: TRBJ2-5
cdr3_nt: TGTGCCAGCAGTGAAATGGCGGATAAAGAGACCCAGTACTTC
cdr3_aa: CASSEMADKETQYF

clone_size: NA
v_call: TRBV9
d_call: NA
cdr3_length: 14
j_call: TRBJ1-4
cdr3_nt: TGTGCCAGCAGCGTGGGGGGGCGCCAGGAAAAACTGTTTTTT
cdr3_aa: CASSVGGRQEKLFF

clone_size: NA
v_call: TRBV28
d_call: NA
cdr3_length: 14
j_call: TRBJ2-7
cdr3_nt: TGTGCCAGCAGAATTCCAGGGGAAGCCTACGAGCAGTACTTC
cdr3_aa: CASRIPGEAYEQYF